This is a list of T cell receptor beta chains from one sample in a study of T cell responses to AZD1222 COVID-19 vaccine. The repertoire was sequenced with immunoSEQ multiplex PCR; TCRdb's copy has only in-frame clones and lacks some. The sample yields about 140,000 clones, more than 90% seen once. The specimen comprised peripheral blood, sampled on day 0 of AZD1222 vaccination. The receptors derive from an adult in good health. CDR3s include the opening cysteine and the closing phenylalanine or tryptophan. The D gene is left open where the match is weak. Clone size is shown for a subset of rows, as once, few, many or a class of expanded clone.

TRBD1	-	TRBV5-6	TRBJ1-2	CASSLYPTGTYGYTF	TGTGCCAGCAGCTTGTACCCGACAGGGACTTATGGCTACACCTTC
TRBD2	-	TRBV30	TRBJ2-1	CAWSAGSGRNEQFF	TGTGCCTGGAGCGCCGGTAGCGGGAGAAATGAGCAGTTCTTC
-	-	TRBV4-1	TRBJ2-7	CASSPKTPKAFYEQYF	TGCGCCAGCAGCCCAAAGACACCTAAAGCCTTCTACGAGCAGTACTTC
-	-	TRBV2	TRBJ1-6	CASSERGGSYNSPLHF	TGTGCCAGCAGTGAAAGAGGAGGGTCCTATAATTCACCCCTCCACTTT
-	-	TRBV5-5	TRBJ2-1	CASFWAGAEYNEQFF	TGTGCCAGCTTTTGGGCAGGGGCGGAATACAATGAGCAGTTCTTC
-	-	TRBV7-9	TRBJ2-3	CASNRLSHLTSTDTQYF	TGTGCCAGCAACCGACTCTCCCATTTGACTAGCACAGATACGCAGTATTTT
-	-	TRBV5-1	TRBJ1-2	CASSLAGTNYGYTF	TGCGCCAGCAGCTTGGCGGGGACTAACTATGGCTACACCTTC
-	-	TRBV6-5	TRBJ1-5	CASSPPSWPQHF	TGTGCCAGCAGTCCCCCCTCGTGGCCCCAGCATTTT
-	-	TRBV5-1	TRBJ2-4	CASRAENIQYF	TGCGCCAGCAGGGCGGAAAACATTCAGTACTTC
-	-	TRBV10-3	TRBJ1-1	CAISVLLADTEAFF	TGTGCCATCAGTGTCTTGTTGGCGGACACTGAAGCTTTCTTT
-	-	TRBV7-8	TRBJ1-4	CASSPRTGNEKLFF	TGTGCCAGCAGCCCCCGTACGGGTAATGAAAAACTGTTTTTT
-	-	TRBV7-8	TRBJ2-1	CASSLLGPSEQFF	TGTGCCAGCAGCTTGTTGGGACCTTCGGAGCAGTTCTTC
TRBD1	-	TRBV4-1	TRBJ1-5	CASSQVTGGEQPQHF	TGCGCCAGCAGCCAAGTGACAGGGGGAGAACAGCCCCAGCATTTT
-	-	TRBV24-1	TRBJ2-7	CAPFSPPRPGYEQYF	TGTGCCCCTTTCTCCCCCCCCCGGCCGGGCTACGAGCAGTACTTC
-	-	TRBV5-5	TRBJ2-5	CASSLPGGEETQYF	TGTGCCAGCAGCTTGCCAGGAGGGGAAGAGACCCAGTACTTC
TRBD1	-	TRBV7-3	TRBJ1-1	CASSPQGANTEAFF	TGTGCCAGCAGCCCCCAGGGGGCAAACACTGAAGCTTTCTTT
TRBD2	-	TRBV7-3	TRBJ2-1	CASSRAAGGYNEQFF	TGTGCCAGCAGCCGGGCAGCGGGAGGATACAATGAGCAGTTCTTC
-	-	TRBV25-1	TRBJ1-1	CASSAVFSGTEAFF	TGTGCCAGCAGTGCGGTATTCTCGGGCACTGAAGCTTTCTTT
-	-	TRBV15	TRBJ1-3	CATGGQAHSGNTIYF	TGTGCCACCGGTGGGCAGGCCCACTCTGGAAACACCATATATTTT
-	once	TRBV2	TRBJ2-1	CASSWTFYNEQFF	TGTGCCAGCAGCTGGACCTTCTACAATGAGCAGTTCTTC
TRBD1	once	TRBV7-9	TRBJ1-1	CASSPTGSALEAFF	TGTGCCAGCAGCCCGACAGGGTCGGCCCTGGAAGCTTTCTTT
-	-	TRBV5-6	TRBJ2-1	CASSFRLATDNEQFF	TGTGCCAGCAGCTTTCGTCTAGCGACTGACAATGAGCAGTTCTTC
TRBD1	-	TRBV5-1	TRBJ2-5	CASSSQGGQETQYF	TGCGCCAGCAGCTCACAGGGGGGTCAAGAGACCCAGTACTTC
-	-	TRBV28	TRBJ1-1	CASSKPPLEAFF	TGTGCCAGCAGTAAACCCCCTCTTGAAGCTTTCTTT
-	-	TRBV3-1/TRBV3-2	TRBJ2-2	CASSQGVGELFF	TGTGCCAGCAGCCAAGGAGTAGGGGAGCTGTTTTTT
TRBD2	-	TRBV30	TRBJ2-7	CAWRVAGVLEQYF	TGTGCCTGGAGGGTAGCGGGAGTTCTCGAGCAGTACTTC
TRBD1	-	TRBV3-1/TRBV3-2	TRBJ1-6	CASSQNRLRDRWSPLHF	TGTGCCAGCAGCCAAAATCGGCTCCGGGACAGATGGTCACCCCTCCACTTT
-	-	TRBV7-9	TRBJ2-7	CASSFSGSYEQYF	TGTGCCAGCAGCTTTAGCGGATCCTACGAGCAGTACTTC
-	-	TRBV27	TRBJ1-2	CASSQGPDVPYGYTF	TGTGCCAGCAGCCAAGGACCTGACGTCCCGTATGGCTACACCTTC
TRBD1	-	TRBV29-1	TRBJ2-7	CSVDRGSYEQYF	TGCAGCGTCGACAGGGGTTCCTACGAGCAGTACTTC
-	-	TRBV6-5	TRBJ1-1	CASTRENTEAFF	TGTGCCAGCACTCGGGAGAACACTGAAGCTTTCTTT
-	-	TRBV30	TRBJ1-4	CAWTPGRGGDEKLFF	TGTGCCTGGACCCCCGGGAGGGGAGGGGATGAAAAACTGTTTTTT
TRBD1	-	TRBV5-1	TRBJ1-1	CASSWGTGDTEAFF	TGCGCCAGCAGCTGGGGGACAGGGGACACTGAAGCTTTCTTT
-	-	TRBV13	TRBJ2-7	CASSLRGRIYEQYF	TGTGCCAGCAGCTTACGGGGAAGGATTTACGAGCAGTACTTC
-	-	TRBV6-6	TRBJ1-5	CASTSDLNQPQHF	TGTGCCAGCACCTCGGATCTCAATCAGCCCCAGCATTTT
-	-	TRBV7-8	TRBJ2-2	CASSLVGGELFF	TGTGCCAGCAGCTTAGTGGGCGGGGAGCTGTTTTTT
TRBD2	-	TRBV28	TRBJ2-7	CASRLAGGHSYEQYF	TGTGCCAGCAGACTAGCGGGAGGGCACTCCTACGAGCAGTACTTC
-	-	TRBV4-1	TRBJ2-1	CASSHRFLNEQFF	TGCGCCAGCAGCCACCGCTTCCTAAATGAGCAGTTCTTC
-	-	TRBV10-1	TRBJ2-5	CASSESTGGETQYF	TGCGCCAGCAGTGAGTCGACGGGGGGCGAGACCCAGTACTTC
-	-	TRBV11-2	TRBJ2-3	CASSLDTFDTQYF	TGTGCCAGCAGCTTAGACACATTCGATACGCAGTATTTT
-	-	TRBV28	TRBJ2-7	CASRDTGDYEQYF	TGTGCCAGCAGGGACACAGGAGACTACGAGCAGTACTTC
-	-	TRBV11-2	TRBJ2-5	CASSLYGPLMGETQYF	TGTGCCAGCAGCTTATACGGGCCCCTAATGGGGGAGACCCAGTACTTC
TRBD1	-	TRBV7-2	TRBJ2-1	CASSLTGGLENEQFF	TGTGCCAGCAGCTTAACAGGGGGCCTTGAGAATGAGCAGTTCTTC
TRBD2	once	TRBV10-3	TRBJ2-2	CAIGGLATNTGELFF	TGTGCCATCGGGGGACTAGCAACGAACACCGGGGAGCTGTTTTTT
-	-	TRBV5-1	TRBJ1-5	CASSLYSGVAQPQHF	TGCGCCAGCAGCCTGTACTCGGGTGTCGCTCAGCCCCAGCATTTT
TRBD1	-	TRBV7-2	TRBJ2-7	CASSPAGTGGPYEQYF	TGTGCCAGCAGCCCGGCCGGGACAGGGGGCCCCTACGAGCAGTACTTC
TRBD1	-	TRBV6-5	TRBJ1-2	CASSKWDSFYGYTF	TGTGCCAGCAGTAAATGGGACAGCTTCTATGGCTACACCTTC
TRBD2	-	TRBV10-1	TRBJ2-7	CASSEQRESTEQYF	TGCGCCAGCAGTGAACAGCGGGAGTCTACCGAGCAGTACTTC
-	-	TRBV7-7	TRBJ2-3	CASSPTGRKTSTDTQYF	TGTGCCAGCAGCCCGACGGGGAGAAAAACTAGCACAGATACGCAGTATTTT
-	-	TRBV6-5	TRBJ1-6	CASTLGPINSPLHF	TGTGCCAGCACCCTGGGACCCATTAATTCACCCCTCCACTTT
-	-	TRBV27	TRBJ2-6	CASSTGANVLTF	TGTGCCAGCTCGACTGGGGCCAACGTCCTGACTTTC
-	-	TRBV9	TRBJ1-1	CASSSPGRENTEAFF	TGTGCCAGCAGCTCCCCGGGTAGGGAGAACACTGAAGCTTTCTTT
TRBD1	-	TRBV19	TRBJ1-6	CASSISTGGNSPLHF	TGTGCCAGTAGTATAAGTACAGGGGGGAATTCACCCCTCCACTTT
-	once	TRBV28	TRBJ1-3	CASSYISGNTIYF	TGTGCCAGCAGTTATATATCTGGAAACACCATATATTTT
-	-	TRBV2	TRBJ1-3	CASSEDRVSIGNTIYF	TGTGCCAGCAGTGAAGACAGGGTGTCGATTGGAAACACCATATATTTT